This T cell receptor beta chain emerged from a study of blood T cells in healthy people across ages. Study details: Per two T cells, template switching captured roughly one barcoded beta molecule.

Study findings and constraints: Naive T cell percentage and TCR beta diversity correlated strongly.

Trimming removed 6 bases at V and 4 bases at J, with 21 bases between. This CDR3 contains 16 residues. CDR1 SEHNR and CDR2 FQNEAQ come from the germline V gene (reference sequence). To note about this clonotype: Its specificity is not known.

Sample-barcoded 5' priming and a J-beta primer mix drove a second PCR of roughly 7 to 11 cycles. Via MiXCR, TCRdb re-called the 5' RACE reads, giving one row per CDR3 protein. The table has 1.5 million to 2 million distinct CDR3 sequences, approximately 30% seen once. The sample comprised blood. V and J are TRBV7-9 and TRBJ1-1; TRBD1 is a possible D gene (6 bases). The sequence derives from a woman aged 30 to 39 in good health. The CDR3 bases are TGTGCCAGCAGTGGGTGGAGGGGGAAGGGGGGCACTGAAGCTTTCTTT. Amino acid sequence: CASSGWRGKGGTEAFF.